These 10 T cell receptor beta chains came from one sample sequenced in a study of T-cell reconstitution after alpha-beta-depleted transplantation in children. As it was prepared, the TCRbeta library received unique molecular identifiers. Each CDR3 protein gets one entry after TCRdb re-called the PCR reads with MiXCR. The table includes a few hundred thousand distinct CDR3 sequences, about an eighth detected once. Sequences were derived from PBMCs, sampled from the stem cell graft. These receptors were collected from a human donor who donated a stem cell graft to a child with Fanconi anemia.

V usage is TRBV28 and J usage is TRBJ2-7, with a weak D call TRBD2 (6 bases). Trimming took 9 bases from V and 2 from J, leaving 20 bases between them. The CDR3 is 15 residues long. Germline V gives CDR1 MDHEN, CDR2 SYDVKM. CDR3 residues: CARIPCGTFPYEQYV. The DNA for the CDR3 is TGTGCCAGAATTCCTTGCGGGACTTTCCCCTACGAGCAGTACGTC.

This clonotype has just a few counts. The chain is built from TRBV18 and TRBJ1-5; D is undetermined. Trimming left V 6 bases short and J 5 bases short, with 11 bases between. Per germline, CDR1 KGHSH and CDR2 LQKENI. The CDR3 consists of 13 residues. In DNA form, the CDR3 reads TGTGCCAGCTCCCGACTCAATGATCAGCCCCAGCATTTT. Translated: CASSRLNDQPQHF.

CDR3 amino acids: CASSVLMGSTEAFF. The CDR3 nucleotides are TGTGCCAGCAGTGTCCTCATGGGTAGCACTGAAGCTTTCTTT. The chain links TRBV6-1 to TRBJ1-1, with D unresolved. The CDR3 runs to 14 residues. Germline V gene data show CDR1 as MNHNS and CDR2 as SASEGT. The germline V and J ends were trimmed by 4 bases and 4 bases, with 13 bases remaining between them.

This chain uses TRBV30 with TRBJ1-1; the D gene is possibly TRBD1 (6 bases). CDR1 and CDR2 from the germline V gene are GTSNPN and SVGIG (reference sequence). V lost 1 base, J lost 6 bases, and 12 bases lay in between. This CDR3 is built from 13 residues. The CDR3 nucleotides are TGTGCCTGGAGTGGTTCGGACAGTGCTGAAGCTTTCTTT. Translating it yields CAWSGSDSAEAFF.

The J gene is TRBJ1-1, the V gene TRBV6-5; D not certain. Trimming removed 0 bases from V and 5 bases from J, with 22 bases in between. Per germline, CDR1 MNHEY and CDR2 SVGAGI. The CDR3 runs to 18 residues. CDR3 amino acids: CASSYSRFPTKRGTEAFF. CDR3 DNA: TGTGCCAGCAGTTACTCGAGGTTTCCTACGAAACGTGGGACTGAAGCTTTCTTT.

This clonotype was detected a few times. The CDR3 here is CASSLGPRSNTGELFF. The CDR3 nucleotides read TGTGCCAGCAGCTTGGGACCTCGATCGAACACCGGGGAGCTGTTTTTT. The J gene is TRBJ2-2, the V gene TRBV5-5, with D hard to call. This CDR3 has 16 residues. Germline V lookup: CDR1 SGHKS, CDR2 YYEKEE (reference sequence). Between the trimmed V and J ends, which lost 0 bases and 0 bases, there was a span of 9 bases.

This chain uses TRBV11-2 with TRBJ2-7, with TRBD1 as a possible D gene (6 bases). V was cut by 4 bases and J by 5 bases, with 15 bases left in between. This CDR3 contains 14 residues. Germline values: CDR1 SGHAT, CDR2 FQNNGV. The CDR3 nucleotides read TGTGCCAGCAGCTCCTCCTCAGGGGCCCACGAGCAGTACGTC. Translation gives CASSSSSGAHEQYV.

This clonotype came up many times. The chain links TRBV5-1 to TRBJ2-1; TRBD1 agrees at 7 bases. Germline V gene sequence: CDR1 SGHRS, CDR2 YFSETQ. V was pared by 4 bases and J by 4 bases, with 5 bases of the junction left unmatched. This CDR3 has 14 amino acids. The CDR3 protein is CASSMDRRYNEQFF. The CDR3 DNA follows: TGCGCCAGCAGCATGGACAGGCGATACAATGAGCAGTTCTTC.

The table lists this clonotype with a few counts. V is TRBV12-3 or TRBV12-4 and J is TRBJ2-7; possibly TRBD1 for D (5 bases). The V and J ends lost 3 bases and 4 bases respectively, with 10 bases between them. This CDR3 contains 13 residues. As DNA, the CDR3 is TGTGCCAGCAGTTTTAGGGGTGGGTACGAGCAGTACTTC. Its protein is CASSFRGGYEQYF.

The V gene is TRBV12-3 or TRBV12-4, the J gene TRBJ2-5, with TRBD2 matching over 7 bases. The CDR3 extends over 13 amino acids. Losses at the gene ends were 4 bases for V and 5 bases for J; bases not matched to a gene: 4. In DNA, the CDR3 is TGTGCCAGCAGTTCGCGGGAGAGGGAGACCCAGTACTTC. Translating gives CASSSRERETQYF.